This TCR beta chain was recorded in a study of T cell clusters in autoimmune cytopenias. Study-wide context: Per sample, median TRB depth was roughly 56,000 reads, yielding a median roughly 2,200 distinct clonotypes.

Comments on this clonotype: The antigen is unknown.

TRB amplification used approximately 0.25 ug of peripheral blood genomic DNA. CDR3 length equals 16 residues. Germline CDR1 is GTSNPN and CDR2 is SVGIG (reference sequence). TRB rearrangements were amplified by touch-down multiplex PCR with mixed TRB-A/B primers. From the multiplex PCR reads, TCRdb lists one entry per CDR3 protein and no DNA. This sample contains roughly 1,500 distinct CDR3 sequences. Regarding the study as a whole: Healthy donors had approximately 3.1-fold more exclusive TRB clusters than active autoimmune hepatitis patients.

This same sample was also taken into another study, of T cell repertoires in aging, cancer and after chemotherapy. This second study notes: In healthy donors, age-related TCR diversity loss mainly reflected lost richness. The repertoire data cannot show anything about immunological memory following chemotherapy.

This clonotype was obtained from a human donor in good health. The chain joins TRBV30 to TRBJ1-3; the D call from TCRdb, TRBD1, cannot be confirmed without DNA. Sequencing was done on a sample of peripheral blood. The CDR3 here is CAWSVGGSIIGNTIYF.